This T cell receptor beta chain was captured in a study of CD8 T cells in ankylosing spondylitis. Study-level findings and limits: The disease-linked clones had a CD8+ phenotype and low blood frequencies. Made up of 7 to 9 highly homologous variants, a TCR beta motif appeared characteristic of ankylosing spondylitis blood. Existing reports had already noted some motif variants in reactive arthritis synovial fluid and blood. From matched ankylosing spondylitis synovial fluid, disease-linked clones were reportedly recovered at significantly enriched levels.

This clonotype was seen only a few times. Its cognate antigen is unknown. Quantitative molecular-barcoded 5'-RACE generated the TCR beta libraries. TCRdb reanalysed the 5' RACE reads using MiXCR and keeps one entry per CDR3 protein. Of over 600,000 distinct CDR3 sequences listed, roughly 20% are singletons. The sequence was collected from a male donor with ankylosing spondylitis. The specimen was blood, either unsorted or a sorted T cell fraction (not recorded which).

The CDR3 loop reads CASSLLAGIYNEQFF. The CDR3 region has the DNA TGTGCCAGCAGCTTACTAGCAGGCATCTACAATGAGCAGTTCTTC. The chain employs TRBV7-3 and TRBJ2-1, with TRBD2 as a possible D gene (5 bases). In germline, CDR1 is SGHTA, CDR2 FQGTGA. The CDR3 consists of 15 residues. The V and J ends lost 2 bases and 3 bases respectively, with 11 bases between them.